This T cell receptor beta chain was captured by sequencing in a study of TIL therapy for anti-PD-1-resistant metastatic lung cancer (dated by TCRdb to the early 2020s). The study in broad terms: Tumors were harvested prior to any PD-1/PD-L1 blockade, after which nivolumab was administered to patients, and lymphodepletion, expanded TIL infusion and IL-2 were given to patients who progressed. Most of the cohort had lung adenocarcinoma, including a few EGFR-mutant tumors and two ALK-rearranged tumors, and half of the patients were either current or former smokers. Enrolled patients had a median age of about 53 years (range about 38-85) and a median tumor PD-L1 proportion score of 6% to 6.5%. Across the cohort, whole-exome sequencing showed a median non-synonymous tumor mutation burden of roughly 1.5 mutations per megabase. T cell receptor beta sequencing of tumor and peripheral blood was used to follow clonotypes across the tumor, the expanded TIL product and serial blood samples.

TCR beta CDR3 regions were amplified from genomic DNA by bias-controlled multiplex PCR with the immunoSEQ v3 hsTCRB kit. An Illumina NextSeq 500 was used to sequence the TCR libraries, reaching approximately 2 million read pairs at survey level or about 5-6.5 million at deep level. The original pipeline was this. V, D and J genes were assigned, non-productive sequences were removed, and clonality was reported by immunoSEQ Analyzer software. To compare repertoires between infused TIL and blood, productive Simpson clonality was used along with the Morisita overlap index of productive TRB rearrangements. For each clone in blood, the absolute clonotype count was estimated by multiplying the lymphocyte count by the CD3+ fraction and by the clone's productive frequency. Here the immuneACCESS table is served through TCRdb, limited to in-frame sequences with V and J called. Missing clones are a known gap in these copies; in checked studies unresolved V genes cover under half, and the rest lacks a known reason. V and J calls and clone size are those listed in that table; D and trimming were worked out from the DNA. In this sample the table shows 40,000 to 55,000 clones, around three quarters of which occur a single time. The ten top clones hold under 5.5% of the sample.

V is pared back by 3 bases and J by 1 base, with 4 bases lying between the germline termini. The CDR3 sequence holds 13 residues, the cysteine and phenylalanine included. CDR3 DNA only is kept here, 39 bases in frame from base 1. CDR1 is given as LGHNA and CDR2 as YSLEER, both from the germline V gene. The time point label corresponds to: pre-treatment sample, taken before nivolumab and TIL therapy. Adults with stage 4 NSCLC were enrolled from late 2017 to January 2020 in a dual-center phase I trial. The samples were drawn from an open-label, single-arm phase I trial testing tumor-infiltrating lymphocyte therapy combined with nivolumab in advanced non-small cell lung cancer. Blood mononuclear cells from EDTA tubes were isolated by Ficoll gradient, snap-frozen as pellets, and DNA was extracted with a Qiagen mini-prep kit. What the research found in general, with its limitations: The baseline peripheral repertoire was partially replaced by infused TIL clonotypes, which then decayed over months, and no apparent association between persistence and response was found. The study protocol defined all tumor marker inferences as exploratory. Because the cohort was highly selected, with more treatment-naive, never-smoker and oncogene-addicted patients than is typical, generalizability is limited.

This clone was picked up one time. Its antigen has not been determined. Per-nucleotide qualities are absent, and no much larger clonotype sits a single base away. This clonotype was obtained from a woman aged 30 to 85 with non-small cell lung cancer. The sequenced sample was blood, obtained at baseline. The chain joins TRBV4-3 to TRBJ2-1, with the D gene uncertain. The nucleotide sequence is TGCGCCAGCAGCCAGGGTTCCTACAATGAGCAGTTCTTC. This translates into CASSQGSYNEQFF.